This entry describes one T cell receptor (beta chain). At one end, the junction sequence differs from germline, possibly due to a read error. The read ends 3 residues early relative to the CDR3; the germline J gene fills the gap. Distinct nucleotide sequences in the sample also encode this CDR3. The record originates from a study of T cells in women clearing cervical HPV infection. Looking at the study overall: Donors had HPV16-related CIN3 or worse; 2 had invasive cancer. Controls' single incident HPV16 infection cleared within 12 months without precancer.

Each participant carried one incident cervical HPV16 infection only. MY09/MY11 PCR detected cervical HPV DNA; dot-blot assigned genotypes. The germline V gene has CDR1 GTSNPN and CDR2 SVGIG (reference sequence). The CDR3 covers 13 residues. The assay was immunoSEQ multiplex PCR, and TCRdb's table has in-frame clones only and misses some. This table lists 40,000 or so clones. The receptor was derived from a woman aged 18-69 years with a cervical HPV16 infection that either progressed to CIN3+ or cleared (not recorded which). The rearrangement links TRBV30 to TRBJ1-3; a weak D match, TRBD1 (5 bases). Sequencing was carried out using blood buffy coat. The CDR3 bases that were read are TGTGCCTGCTCAGGGACTCGAAGAAACACT. Encoded protein: CACSGTRRNT. The full CDR3 reads CACSGTRRNTIYF.